This entry lists 23 T cell receptor beta chains sequenced from one sample in a study of cytomegalovirus exposure and HLA in healthy donors. The assay was immunoSEQ multiplex PCR, and TCRdb's table has in-frame clones only and misses some. The table has about 240,000 clones, approximately 83% seen once. The material sequenced was PBMCs. Every receptor here comes from a woman in her twenties or thirties in good health and CMV-seropositive.

This chain uses TRBV15 with TRBJ2-7; D remains unclear. The V end was cut by 0 bases, the J end by 2 bases, with 14 bases between. CDR1 and CDR2 (germline): LNHNV, YYDKDF (reference sequence). The CDR3 has 16 amino acids. The CDR3 is CATSRDTAYTAYEQYF. In nucleotides, the CDR3 is TGTGCCACCAGCAGAGATACAGCCTATACCGCCTACGAGCAGTACTTC.

This sequence joins TRBV5-4 and TRBJ2-1; D gene unclear. Germline V gene sequence: CDR1 SGHNT, CDR2 YYREEE (reference sequence). V was trimmed by 7 bases and J by 0 bases, leaving 11 bases between them. The CDR3 runs to 14 residues. CDR3 sequence (DNA): TGTGCCAGCGCAAGCGCGAGCTCCTACAATGAGCAGTTCTTC. Translating gives CASASASSYNEQFF. Full variable domain (rest looked up from reference TRBV5-4 and TRBJ2-1): ETGVTQSPTHLIKTRGQQVTLRCSSQSGHNTVSWYQQALGQGPQFIFQYYREEENGRGNFPPRFSGLQFPNYSSELNVNALELDDSALYLCASASASSYNEQFFGPGTRLTVL.

This chain joins TRBV2 and TRBJ2-5, with D possibly being TRBD2 (6 bases). From germline, CDR1 is SNHLY and CDR2 FYNNEI. This CDR3 spans 13 amino acids. V was pared by 4 bases and J by 1 base, with 7 bases between. The CDR3 here is CASSGLVQETQYF. The DNA for the CDR3 is TGTGCCAGCAGTGGACTAGTCCAAGAGACCCAGTACTTC.

The chain carries TRBV9 and TRBJ1-2, with D possibly matching TRBD1 (5 bases). The germline V gene has CDR1 SGDLS and CDR2 YYNGEE. Trimming pared 6 bases from V and 5 bases from J, leaving 14 bases between. The CDR3 sequence is 13 residues long. The CDR3 DNA follows: TGTGCCAGCATCACCCCAGGGCGGTATGGCTACACCTTC. Its translation is CASITPGRYGYTF.

The rearrangement uses TRBV15 and TRBJ1-1; 7 bases are shared with TRBD1. In germline, CDR1 is LNHNV, CDR2 YYDKDF (reference sequence). V gave up 0 bases and J gave up 3 bases; unmatched junction bases: 4. The CDR3 totals 15 residues. Here the CDR3 reads CATSREQGVYTEAFF. CDR3 DNA: TGTGCCACCAGCAGAGAGCAGGGGGTCTACACTGAAGCTTTCTTT. Drawing the rest from reference TRBV15 and TRBJ1-1, the complete variable domain is DAMVIQNPRYQVTQFGKPVTLSCSQTLNHNVMYWYQQKSSQAPKLLFHYYDKDFNNEADTPDNFQSRRPNTSFCFLDIRSPGLGDTAMYLCATSREQGVYTEAFFGQGTRLTVV.

This chain uses TRBV6-5 with TRBJ2-2, with D perhaps matching TRBD1 (5 bases). Trimming removed 2 bases at V and 5 bases at J, with 9 bases between. The CDR3 consists of 14 residues. Germline CDR1 is MNHEY and CDR2 is SVGAGI. DNA for the CDR3: TGTGCCAGCAGTTACAAGACAGAGACCGGGGAGCTGTTTTTT. Translation gives CASSYKTETGELFF.

Worth noting for this clone: In the same sample, other DNA sequences code for this CDR3. The rearrangement uses TRBV27 and TRBJ2-3; D unclear. The germline V gene has CDR1 MNHEY and CDR2 SMNVEV (reference sequence). Trimming took off 5 bases at V and 0 bases at J, with 3 bases between the two ends. This CDR3 has 12 amino acids. CDR3 region: CASSPSTDTQYF. The CDR3 bases are TGTGCCAGCAGTCCTAGCACAGATACGCAGTATTTT.

The V and J genes are TRBV19 and TRBJ2-1, with D perhaps TRBD1 (6 bases). Trimming stripped 0 bases from V and 5 bases from J, with 8 bases between. The CDR3 covers 14 residues. The germline V gene encodes CDR1 LNHDA and CDR2 SQIVND (reference sequence). CDR3 in DNA: TGTGCCAGTAGTATAGAGGCAGGGGACAATGAGCAGTTCTTC. Encoded protein: CASSIEAGDNEQFF.

This chain links TRBV4-2 with TRBJ2-1, with a possible D match to TRBD2 (6 bases). Germline-derived CDR1 and CDR2 are LGHNA and YNFKEQ. CDR3 length equals 19 residues. Trimming left V 0 bases short and J 4 bases short, with 22 bases between. The CDR3: CASSQDGWYTSSLYNEQFF. DNA for the CDR3: TGTGCCAGCAGCCAAGATGGCTGGTACACTAGCAGCCTATACAATGAGCAGTTCTTC.

The rearrangement links TRBV25-1 to TRBJ2-7; 8 positions agree with TRBD2. Germline trimming cut 5 bases from V and 3 bases from J; bases unmatched to any gene: 6. In germline, CDR1 is MGHDK, CDR2 SYGVNS. The CDR3 is 14 amino acids. The CDR3 protein is CASSPRGTSYEQYF. The CDR3 nucleotides read TGTGCCAGCAGTCCCCGGGGGACTAGCTACGAGCAGTACTTC.

V and J are TRBV9 and TRBJ1-2; possibly TRBD1 for D (5 bases). Trimming removed 0 bases from V and 0 bases from J, with 9 bases in between. Germline values: CDR1 SGDLS, CDR2 YYNGEE. There are 15 residues in the CDR3. The CDR3 DNA is TGTGCCAGCAGCGTAGGTTTGACAGCTAACTATGGCTACACCTTC. This sequence encodes CASSVGLTANYGYTF.

This chain connects TRBV2 to TRBJ2-6; D may be TRBD2 (6 bases). The CDR3 has 17 residues. V was trimmed by 3 bases and J by 0 bases, leaving 12 bases between them. Germline-derived CDR1 and CDR2 are SNHLY and FYNNEI. CDR3 amino acids: CASSEEGSSSGANVLTF. The CDR3 region has the DNA TGTGCCAGCAGTGAGGAGGGGTCGAGCTCTGGGGCCAACGTCCTGACTTTC.

The chain has TRBV6-1 and TRBJ2-1, with 12 bases aligning to TRBD2. Trimming cost V 4 bases and J 8 bases; bases outside gene matches: 6. This CDR3 has 15 residues. The germline V gene encodes CDR1 MNHNS and CDR2 SASEGT. The CDR3 sequence: CASSALAGGRDEQFF. The DNA of the CDR3 is TGTGCCAGCAGTGCACTAGCGGGAGGTAGGGATGAGCAGTTCTTC.

J is TRBJ2-7 and V is TRBV11-3; 12 nucleotides agree with TRBD2. This CDR3 is 14 amino acids long. V shed 7 bases, J shed 2 bases, and the junction held 3 bases outside the gene matches. The germline V gene encodes CDR1 SGHNT and CDR2 YENEEA. This CDR3 is CASTGLAGTYEQYF. Written as DNA, the CDR3 is TGTGCCAGCACCGGACTAGCGGGAACCTACGAGCAGTACTTC.

This rearrangement joins TRBV27 to TRBJ2-5, with 8 nucleotides matching TRBD2. Germline CDR1 reads MNHEY; CDR2 reads SMNVEV (reference sequence). Trimming took 5 bases from V and 1 from J; bases not matched to a gene: 9. This CDR3 is 16 amino acids long. DNA of the CDR3: TGTGCCAGCAGTCGAGTAGCGGGAACCCTCCAAGAGACCCAGTACTTC. This codes for CASSRVAGTLQETQYF.

This clone was found a few times. This sequence joins TRBV11-2 and TRBJ2-7, with D tentatively TRBD2 (5 bases). The CDR3 extends over 14 amino acids. Germline CDR1 reads SGHAT; CDR2 reads FQNNGV. V lost 4 bases, J lost 7 bases, and 17 bases lay in between. The CDR3 DNA sequence: TGTGCCAGCAGCTCCCCCAGGACTGCCTGGGAGCAGTACTTC. This sequence encodes CASSSPRTAWEQYF.

This chain joins TRBV30 and TRBJ1-1; D is uncertain. Trimming stripped 3 bases from V and 8 bases from J, with 16 bases between. Germline V lookup: CDR1 GTSNPN, CDR2 SVGIG (reference sequence). The CDR3 has 13 amino acids. The CDR3 DNA sequence: TGTGCCTGGAGGAGACTCCGAGTCGGGGAAGCTTTCTTT. Encoded protein: CAWRRLRVGEAFF.

V is TRBV19 and J is TRBJ2-7, with 11 bases that match TRBD2. The CDR3 runs to 18 residues. The V gene end was trimmed by 4 bases and the J gene end by 0 bases; junction bases not matched to a gene: 11. Germline V CDR1 and CDR2: LNHDA, SQIVND (reference sequence). The CDR3 region has the DNA TGTGCCAGTAGTAAACCGGGACTAGCGGTTGGTAGCTCCTACGAGCAGTACTTC. Its translation: CASSKPGLAVGSSYEQYF.

The rearrangement links TRBV6-6 to TRBJ1-4, with unresolved D. Germline V gene lookup returns CDR1 MNHNY and CDR2 SVGAGI (reference sequence). The V end was cut by 5 bases, the J end by 4 bases, with 8 bases between. CDR3 length: 13 amino acids. CDR3 sequence reads: CASSREYNEKLFF. CDR3 nucleotides: TGTGCCAGCAGTAGGGAGTATAATGAAAAACTGTTTTTT.

The chain has TRBV27 and TRBJ2-3; D unclear. The CDR3 extends over 13 amino acids. The germline V gene encodes CDR1 MNHEY and CDR2 SMNVEV (reference sequence). V lost 5 bases to trimming and J lost 4 bases, with 10 bases between them. CDR3 loop: CASSMTRADTQYF. The DNA of the CDR3 is TGTGCCAGCAGTATGACACGAGCAGATACGCAGTATTTT.

The chain uses TRBV30 and TRBJ2-7, with D possibly matching TRBD1 (6 bases). Germline CDR1 reads GTSNPN; CDR2 reads SVGIG (reference sequence). This CDR3 region has 13 residues. With 0 bases removed from V and 1 base from J, the gap between germline ends came to 7 bases. The CDR3 reads CAWSVTGSYEQYF. Here the CDR3 DNA reads TGTGCCTGGAGTGTAACAGGGTCCTACGAGCAGTACTTC.

Here the CDR3 DNA reads TGTGCCAGCTCACCACCAACTAGCGGGAGTAACGAGCAGTACTTC. Protein product: CASSPPTSGSNEQYF. The chain recombines TRBV18 with TRBJ2-7; the match to TRBD2 covers 11 bases. CDR1 and CDR2 from the germline V gene are KGHSH and LQKENI. The CDR3 runs to 15 residues. V shed 0 bases and J 5 bases; nucleotides not matched to a gene: 3.

The V call is TRBV6-1, the J call TRBJ2-1, with TRBD2 matching over 14 bases. This CDR3 has 15 residues. V dropped 5 bases and J dropped 9; count of bases not matched to a gene: 6. Germline CDR1 reads MNHNS; CDR2 reads SASEGT. CDR3 region: CASSLGTSGSFEQFF. DNA for the CDR3: TGTGCCAGCAGTCTCGGGACTAGCGGGAGCTTTGAGCAGTTCTTC.